The sequence of this T cell receptor beta chain was determined in a study of blood T cell dynamics during melanoma immunotherapy. Overall study: Standard first-line treatment here was pembrolizumab or nivolumab plus ipilimumab in metastatic melanoma.

Time point noted: week 3, after first cycle of checkpoint inhibitor. Patients had no prior systemic cancer treatment, immunosuppressants or other active cancers. Profiled with immunoSEQ multiplex PCR; TCRdb holds only in-frame clones, not every one. The sample includes around 10,000 clones, roughly 89% seen only once; the top ten take approximately 25%. The V gene's germline CDR1 is SGHTA and CDR2 FQGNSA. J lost 4 bases, V lost 1 base, and 7 bases had no gene match. CDR3 length: 16 residues. Source: blood, taken from a patient treated with checkpoint blockade. The TCR comes from a human donor with melanoma. The chain joins TRBV7-2 to TRBJ2-3; TRBD2 agrees at 8 bases. The CDR3 spells CASSLVAGGQADTQYF. CDR3 DNA sequence: TGTGCCAGCAGCTTAGTGGCGGGAGGCCAGGCAGATACGCAGTATTTT.